The present TCR beta chain was sequenced within a study of CD8+ T cells in alopecia areata. Sequencing templates came from extracted RNA that was reverse transcribed into cDNA. Sequencing was performed with immunoSEQ multiplex PCR; in TCRdb, only in-frame clones are kept and a portion is missing. The repertoire has around 19,000 clones, roughly two thirds of them found once; the top ten carry less than 5.5%. Study conclusions and caveats: Researchers reported that TCR sharing among patients proved less clear than in mice, possibly HLA-linked. Scalp lesions, especially in alopecia totalis/universalis, had higher clonality than normal scalp.

V gave up 3 bases and J gave up 14 bases, with 11 bases separating them. This CDR3 is built from 11 residues. CDR1 and CDR2 (germline): MNHNS, SASEGT. Several patients' sorted CD4+ cells yielded CD25+CD127- cells. Peripheral blood and lesional scalp punch biopsies were taken from alopecia areata patients. Notes on this clone: What it recognizes is unknown.

Sequencing was performed on CD4+ Tregs sorted from blood. The source is a human donor with alopecia areata. The V call is TRBV6-1, the J call TRBJ1-3; no firm D call. The CDR3 bases are TGTGCCAGCAGTGAGGGTAGGGCTGTATATTTT. It specifies CASSEGRAVYF.